Listed below are T cell receptor beta chains from one sample, sequenced in a study of blood T cell repertoires in COVID-19. The table came from immunoSEQ multiplex PCR; TCRdb's copy has only in-frame clones and leaves some out. The table shows a few hundred thousand clones, with over 80% occurring only once. Sequenced input: peripheral blood. The origin of the receptors is a woman between 65 and 79 years old with COVID-19, enrolled during active disease. The conserved cysteine and the conserved F or W are not part of the CDR3 here.

V	J	CDR3
TRBV6-5	TRBJ2-1	ASTRPTPGNEQF
TRBV6-5	TRBJ2-7	ASRRGQGGYEQY
TRBV9	TRBJ2-5	ASSLGGRTQETQY
TRBV6-2/TRBV6-3	TRBJ2-5	ASSDRRQMQETQY
TRBV30	TRBJ2-3	AWSRKRLAGGLDTQY
TRBV9	TRBJ2-2	ASSGKGESTGELF
TRBV25-1	TRBJ1-2	ASIGQGNYGYT
TRBV29-1	TRBJ1-1	SSTSGGGTEAF
TRBV18	TRBJ2-3	ASSTRQLAGTDTQY
TRBV6-2/TRBV6-3	TRBJ2-7	ASSPNRGWGYEQY
TRBV2	TRBJ2-7	ASSQQGWEQY
TRBV3-1/TRBV3-2	TRBJ1-2	ASRLQGANYGYT
TRBV30	TRBJ2-3	AWSVLGSTDTQY
TRBV6-5	TRBJ1-2	ASSRGTGTNYGYT
TRBV28	TRBJ2-4	ASSAALGGNIQY
TRBV30	TRBJ2-7	AWSPDRAYEQY
TRBV18	TRBJ1-1	ASSQGQGDTTEAF
TRBV6-2/TRBV6-3	TRBJ1-1	ASSSEGNTEAF
TRBV28	TRBJ1-1	AIRETGRNTEAF
TRBV6-2/TRBV6-3	TRBJ1-4	ASSYSGGDEKLF
TRBV27	TRBJ1-6	ASSLQGIVLNSPLH
TRBV5-1	TRBJ1-2	ASSLDRYYGYT
TRBV4-1	TRBJ2-7	ASSHASAGVDEQY
TRBV27	TRBJ1-1	ASSSATEAF
TRBV27	TRBJ2-7	ASSLNRYYEQY
TRBV5-5	TRBJ1-3	ASSLELSSGNTIY
TRBV14	TRBJ1-2	ASSQGISYGGYT
TRBV10-3	TRBJ2-5	AISDDGRGETQY
TRBV5-4	TRBJ2-1	ASSYQGAPYNEQF
TRBV19	TRBJ1-1	ASSNVGAGGNTEAF
TRBV7-9	TRBJ2-2	ASSLEGSGELF
TRBV12-3/TRBV12-4	TRBJ1-1	ASRRTGNTEAF
TRBV5-4	TRBJ1-1	ASRGTGGFTEAF
TRBV7-8	TRBJ1-2	ASSLAGQSYGYT
TRBV5-4	TRBJ1-6	ASSYGQGGQSPLH
TRBV2	TRBJ1-1	ASTEDRANTEAF
TRBV27	TRBJ2-7	ASSLRVIAGGPVYEQY
TRBV20-1	TRBJ1-4	SASPWTGLNEKLF
TRBV10-3	TRBJ1-5	ATTFDGMEPQH
TRBV28	TRBJ2-5	ASTPLLAHQETQY
TRBV15	TRBJ2-7	ATSRGGSSYEQY
TRBV23-1	TRBJ1-3	ASSQQTGELVAGNTIY
TRBV7-3	TRBJ2-2	ASSRPGTGHTGELF